What follows is one TCR beta chain and its context. Its matching antigen is unknown. The sample belongs to a study of cytomegalovirus exposure and HLA in healthy donors. Trimming took 11 bases from V and 1 from J; bases not matched to a gene: 5. This CDR3 region has 14 residues. Germline CDR1 and CDR2: LNHDA and SQIVND (reference sequence). PCR primers comprised 60 Vbeta and 13 Jbeta primers. Data came from immunoSEQ multiplex PCR; TCRdb stores just in-frame clones and leaves some out. The data show about 130,000 clones, 75% to 90% seen once. Notes on the study in general: Reportedly, a later analysis found an Asian-associated ancestry cluster had fewer N-insertions than the roughly 670-donor mean. Being productive about 90% or about 30% of the time was typical of most TCR beta V segments in an earlier analysis. By a later analysis, the bulk of CMV-associated TCR beta chains appeared HLA-restricted.

V gene TRBV19 combines with J gene TRBJ2-3; 11 bases agree with TRBD1. Sequencing was carried out using PBMCs. The sequence was obtained from a man in his forties in good health and CMV-seronegative. CDR3 residues: CAAGGQGGTDTQYF. The CDR3 DNA is TGTGCCGCCGGGGGACAGGGGGGCACAGATACGCAGTATTTT.